This T cell receptor (beta chain) was captured by sequencing in a study of blood T cells in healthy people across ages. CDR1 and CDR2 from the germline V gene are MNHEY and SMNVEV (reference sequence). The CDR3 is 11 residues long. A J-beta primer mix and a sample-barcoded 5' primer were used in a second PCR of about 7 to 12 cycles. TCRdb reanalysed the 5' RACE reads using MiXCR and keeps one entry per CDR3 protein. This repertoire shows 450,000 to 600,000 distinct CDR3 sequences, roughly a quarter found once; its top ten account for about 3.9%. Study outcomes and limitations: Measured against age, TCR beta diversity per million T cells decreased in a roughly linear manner. Compared with aged donors, long-lived donors showed fewer expanded clones, suggesting selection.

This clonotype came up a few times. The antigen remains undetermined. At one end, the junction sequence differs from germline, possibly due to a read error. This same sample was also part of a study on T cells of mothers and their children.

The specimen was blood. This receptor was taken from a boy younger than 10 in good health. The chain is built from TRBV27 and TRBJ2-5, with D hard to call. The CDR3 DNA is TGTGTCAGCAGTAGCCTCGGGACCCAGTACTTC. This encodes CVSSSLGTQYF.